Listed below are T cell receptor beta chains from one sample, sequenced in a study of blood T cell repertoires in COVID-19. Libraries were prepared by immunoSEQ multiplex PCR; TCRdb keeps only in-frame clonotypes and omits some of them. The data hold around 190,000 clones, with 65% to 90% observed a single time. The material sequenced was peripheral blood. These receptors were obtained from a human donor in a cohort sampled during active COVID-19. CDR3s include the opening cysteine and the closing phenylalanine or tryptophan. D genes are given only for firm matches. The size entry is marked missing in some rows and otherwise reads once, few, many or a size class.

d_gene	v_gene	abundance	j_gene	CDR3aa	CDR3nt
TRBD1	TRBV6-5	NA	TRBJ1-1	CASIVGTGGTEAFF	TGTGCCAGCATTGTCGGGACAGGCGGCACTGAAGCTTTCTTT
TRBD2	TRBV19	NA	TRBJ2-1	CASSIRGRDNEQFF	TGTGCCAGTAGTATACGTGGGAGGGACAATGAGCAGTTCTTC
NA	TRBV27	few	TRBJ2-7	CASSTLEGRAHEQYF	TGTGCCAGCAGTACCCTGGAGGGCAGGGCCCACGAGCAGTACTTC
NA	TRBV11-2	NA	TRBJ2-7	CASSFTDSASSYEQYF	TGTGCCAGCAGCTTCACCGACAGTGCAAGCTCCTACGAGCAGTACTTC
NA	TRBV6-6	NA	TRBJ2-4	CASAEGPTAIQYF	TGTGCCAGCGCGGAGGGCCCCACGGCCATTCAGTACTTC
TRBD1	TRBV4-1	NA	TRBJ1-1	CASSRDRGPNTEAFF	TGCGCCAGCAGCCGGGACAGGGGACCGAACACTGAAGCTTTCTTT
NA	TRBV2	NA	TRBJ2-2	CASSDRGNTGELFF	TGTGCCAGCAGTGACAGGGGGAACACCGGGGAGCTGTTTTTT
TRBD2	TRBV5-1	NA	TRBJ2-1	CASRIAGRNEQFF	TGCGCCAGCAGGATAGCGGGTAGGAATGAGCAGTTCTTC
TRBD2	TRBV12-3/TRBV12-4	once	TRBJ2-1	CASSWGGNEQFF	TGTGCCAGCAGTTGGGGGGGCAATGAGCAGTTCTTC
TRBD2	TRBV7-9	NA	TRBJ2-1	CASSLGASGRGSSYNEQFF	TGTGCCAGCAGCTTAGGGGCTAGCGGGAGGGGAAGCTCCTACAATGAGCAGTTCTTC
TRBD2	TRBV11-2	NA	TRBJ2-7	CASSLDLVAGDQYF	TGTGCCAGCAGCTTAGATCTCGTAGCGGGAGACCAGTACTTC
TRBD1	TRBV6-5	NA	TRBJ1-3	CASSPQTGIGNTIYF	TGTGCCAGCAGTCCCCAGACAGGGATTGGAAACACCATATATTTT
TRBD1	TRBV9	NA	TRBJ2-7	CASSVQPGQSYEQYF	TGTGCCAGCAGCGTGCAACCGGGACAGTCATACGAGCAGTACTTC
TRBD1	TRBV28	NA	TRBJ2-7	CASSLRTGFIETYEQYF	TGTGCCAGCAGTTTGAGGACAGGGTTTATTGAAACCTACGAGCAGTACTTC
NA	TRBV28	once	TRBJ2-7	CASSFLRDGGKYEQYF	TGTGCCAGCAGTTTTTTGCGGGACGGTGGGAAGTACGAGCAGTACTTC
NA	TRBV19	NA	TRBJ2-2	CASSPGLAGTGELFF	TGTGCCAGTAGTCCTGGACTGGCGGGGACCGGGGAGCTGTTTTTT
NA	TRBV4-2	NA	TRBJ2-7	CASSPEWSKTYEQYF	TGTGCCAGCAGCCCTGAATGGTCTAAGACCTACGAGCAGTACTTC
TRBD1	TRBV5-1	NA	TRBJ2-2	CASSHNLRGRAGELFF	TGCGCCAGCAGCCATAATCTCAGGGGGCGGGCCGGGGAGCTGTTTTTT
NA	TRBV5-4	NA	TRBJ2-7	CASSLVRGRGNEQYF	TGTGCCAGCAGCTTGGTCCGGGGGAGAGGTAACGAGCAGTACTTC
NA	TRBV2	NA	TRBJ1-1	CASSGQRMNTEAFF	TGTGCCAGCAGTGGACAGAGAATGAACACTGAAGCTTTCTTT
TRBD1	TRBV28	few	TRBJ2-3	CASSLATGGYTQYF	TGTGCCAGCAGTTTGGCCACAGGGGGCTATACGCAGTATTTT
TRBD2	TRBV2	NA	TRBJ2-1	CASSTTSGDYNEQFF	TGTGCCAGCAGTACGACTAGCGGGGATTACAATGAGCAGTTCTTC
NA	TRBV5-1	NA	TRBJ2-5	CASSLGGSQETQYF	TGCGCCAGCAGCTTGGGAGGCAGCCAAGAGACCCAGTACTTC